This record covers a single T cell receptor (beta chain). These data originate in a study of blood T cell repertoires in COVID-19. The overall study: Collection of acute and convalescent COVID-19 samples took place in the United States, Italy and Spain. Sources were T cells, B-cell-depleted T cells, or PBMCs; the material itself was cDNA or gDNA.

Per the original data handling: Amplification of reference gene primers was used by the study to estimate nucleated cell counts. TCRdb's table, derived via immunoSEQ multiplex PCR, lists solely in-frame clones and lacks some. The V and J calls and clone size are taken from that table; D and trimming were inferred from the DNA. The table records approximately 110,000 clones, 86% of them present only once. The receptor's source is a man in his forties with acute or convalescent COVID-19. Sequencing was done on a sample of peripheral blood.

In DNA form, the CDR3 reads TGTGCCAGCACCACCAGGCCCCTCGGAACCGGGGAGCTGTTTTTT. It translates to CASTTRPLGTGELFF. V gene TRBV9 combines with J gene TRBJ2-2; the D is unclear. The germline V gene encodes CDR1 SGDLS and CDR2 YYNGEE. The CDR3 has 15 residues. V was trimmed by 6 bases and J by 5 bases, leaving 17 bases between them.